This T cell receptor beta chain was identified during a study of blood T cell repertoires in COVID-19. At the level of the study: From T cells, B-cell-depleted T cells, or PBMCs came the material, which was cDNA or gDNA.

The CDR3 extends over 13 amino acids. The germline gives CDR1 MNHEY, CDR2 SVGAGI. The ends were cut back, 5 bases at V and 9 bases at J, with 11 bases in the middle. In the original workflow: Estimated nucleated cell counts came from reference gene primer amplification. Profiled with immunoSEQ multiplex PCR; TCRdb holds only in-frame clones, not every one. D and trimming come from the DNA, and the V and J calls and clone size come from that table. This table holds fewer than 50,000 clones, 90% found once. The sample taken for sequencing was peripheral blood. This clonotype was obtained from a man between 60 and 70 years old with active or convalescent COVID-19. V and J are TRBV6-5 and TRBJ1-6; the D gene is possibly TRBD1 (6 bases). The CDR3 reads CASSKRGASPLHF. The CDR3 DNA sequence: TGTGCCAGCAGTAAACGGGGGGCTTCACCCCTCCACTTT.